These 26 T cell receptor beta chains were all obtained from the same sample, sequenced in a study of cytomegalovirus exposure and HLA in healthy donors (dated by TCRdb to 2017 to 2019). The library was obtained by the immunoSEQ multiplex PCR assay. For the multiplex PCR, a mixture combining 60 forward primers for TCR Vbeta segments and 13 reverse primers for TCR Jbeta segments was used. In its TCRdb copy, this immuneACCESS table keeps in-frame sequences only and misses some clones. Where compared with another copy, unresolved V genes explain less than half of these, and the others have no known cause. This sample lists around 220,000 clones; 60% to 80% were detected once. The biggest ten clones account for 1.5% to 2% of the sample. Sequencing used PBMCs. The receptors stem from a young woman in good health and CMV-seronegative.

This chain links TRBV6-1 with TRBJ1-2; no clear D. The CDR3 has 16 residues. Germline lookup yields CDR1 MNHNS and CDR2 SASEGT. The V gene lost 0 bases and the J gene lost 4 bases, with 15 bases spanning the gap. The CDR3 DNA reads as TGTGCCAGCAGTGAAGCTAGGGCAGGCGGGAGCTATGGCTACACCTTC. Translation gives CASSEARAGGSYGYTF.

This chain uses TRBV21-1 with TRBJ1-3; TRBD1, as called in the table, went unchecked against the DNA. TRBV21-1 constitutes a pseudogene. The CDR3 is 20 residues long. The CDR3 DNA is TGTGCCAGCAGCCACCCACCGGGACAGGGGTGGGCCCTCTCTGGAAACACCATATATTTT. Residues: CASSHPPGQGWALSGNTIYF.

The chain employs TRBV27 and TRBJ2-3; possible D gene TRBD2, 6 bases. The CDR3 length is 15 residues. Trimming removed 1 base from V and 4 bases from J, with 12 bases in between. Germline CDR1 and CDR2: MNHEY and SMNVEV (reference sequence). The CDR3 loop is CASSLYGLNADTQYF. The CDR3 DNA follows: TGTGCCAGCAGTTTATACGGACTAAACGCAGATACGCAGTATTTT.

The J gene is TRBJ2-2, the V gene TRBV11-2; 7 bases line up with TRBD1. Germline V lookup: CDR1 SGHAT, CDR2 FQNNGV. Germline trimming cut 2 bases from V and 8 bases from J; bases unmatched to any gene: 2. The CDR3 loop spans 13 amino acids. CDR3 DNA: TGTGCCAGCAGCTTAATCAGGGGGGGGGAGCTGTTTTTT. Protein product: CASSLIRGGELFF.

CDR3 protein: CASSLGQSGNTIYF. CDR3 bases: TGCGCCAGCAGCTTGGGCCAGTCTGGAAACACCATATATTTT. The genes are TRBV5-1 and TRBJ1-3; the D is unclear. The germline V gene has CDR1 SGHRS and CDR2 YFSETQ. The CDR3 loop spans 14 amino acids. Trimming left V 0 bases short and J 1 base short, with 5 bases between.

CDR3 protein: CASTFQRGGSTTEAFF. In nucleotides, the CDR3 is TGTGCCAGCACTTTCCAGCGGGGCGGAAGTACTACTGAAGCTTTCTTT. The gene calls are TRBV27 and TRBJ1-1; possibly TRBD1 for D (5 bases). The CDR3 loop spans 16 amino acids. The germline V gene encodes CDR1 MNHEY and CDR2 SMNVEV (reference sequence). Trimming took 7 bases from V and 5 from J, leaving 23 bases between them.

This clone was seen more than once but under ten times. This chain connects TRBV5-6 to TRBJ1-1, with TRBD1 matching over 7 bases. Germline CDR1 is SGHDT and CDR2 is YYEEEE. The length of the CDR3 is 15 residues. Trimming cost V 1 base and J 4 bases; bases outside gene matches: 7. CDR3 sequence (DNA): TGTGCCAGCAGCTTGTCCTCACAGGGGCGCACTGAAGCTTTCTTT. This encodes CASSLSSQGRTEAFF.

Only a few counts were recorded for this clone. Sequence at one end of the junction differs from germline and may be a read error. V and J are TRBV7-9 and TRBJ2-3; 9 bases map to TRBD2. Germline V lookup: CDR1 SEHNR, CDR2 FQNEAQ (reference sequence). The CDR3 contains 16 residues. As DNA, the CDR3 is TGTTCCAGCAGCGCTACTAGCGGGCCTAGCACAGATACGCAGTATTTT. Amino acids: CSSSATSGPSTDTQYF.

The chain employs TRBV10-1 and TRBJ2-3; 7 bases are a match to TRBD2. The junction had 12 bases not matched to a gene; V was cut back by 7 bases and J by 2 bases. The germline gives CDR1 WNHNN, CDR2 SYGVQD (reference sequence). The CDR3 consists of 16 residues. CDR3 DNA: TGCGCCAGCAAATATACGATGACTAGCCCCACAGATACGCAGTATTTT. This sequence encodes CASKYTMTSPTDTQYF.

This sequence joins TRBV19 and TRBJ1-3; 7 nucleotides align to TRBD1. The germline V gene encodes CDR1 LNHDA and CDR2 SQIVND (reference sequence). The CDR3 runs to 14 residues. J lost 4 bases, V lost 5 bases, and 5 bases had no gene match. The CDR3 coding sequence is TGTGCCAGTAGTCCGGGACAGCGGGGAAACACCATATATTTT. Amino acid sequence: CASSPGQRGNTIYF.

As concerns this clone: Mismatch with germline at one junction end may stem from a read error. V is TRBV7-9 and J is TRBJ2-1; 11 bases map to TRBD2. CDR1 SEHNR and CDR2 FQNEAQ come from the germline V gene (reference sequence). The length of the CDR3 is 15 residues. CDR3 nucleotide sequence: TGTTCCAGCAGCTTAAGAACTAGCGGGGGTGTTGAGCAGTTCTTC. This gives the protein CSSSLRTSGGVEQFF.

This clone showed up just a few times. The V gene is TRBV11-3, the J gene TRBJ2-7; 7 nucleotides align to TRBD1. The germline V gene encodes CDR1 SGHNT and CDR2 YENEEA. V was clipped by 4 bases and J by 1 base; unmatched bases: 7. This CDR3 has 15 residues. As DNA, the CDR3 is TGTGCCAGCAGCTCCCCAGGGACAGCATCCTACGAGCAGTACTTC. Residues: CASSSPGTASYEQYF.

This clone was observed a handful of times. The V gene is TRBV27, the J gene TRBJ2-7; D possibly corresponds to TRBD1 (6 bases). The CDR3 spans 14 residues. Trimming took off 3 bases at V and 2 bases at J, with 11 bases between the two ends. The germline CDR1 and CDR2 sequences are MNHEY and SMNVEV (reference sequence). The CDR3 loop is CASSFAGVAYEQYF. The CDR3 nucleotides read TGTGCCAGCAGTTTCGCAGGGGTAGCCTACGAGCAGTACTTC.

The J gene is TRBJ2-2, the V gene TRBV5-1, with 8 bases identical to TRBD2. J gave up 6 bases and V 0 bases, and 7 bases lay outside the gene matches. The germline CDR1 and CDR2 sequences are SGHRS and YFSETQ. The CDR3 loop spans 16 amino acids. CDR3 residues: CASSLGTSYVPGELFF. Written as DNA, the CDR3 is TGCGCCAGCAGCTTGGGGACTAGCTACGTTCCCGGGGAGCTGTTTTTT.

The CDR3 is CASSPRGTGNTIYF. In nucleotides, the CDR3 is TGTGCCAGCAGTCCCAGGGGAACTGGAAACACCATATATTTT. The chain links TRBV7-9 to TRBJ1-3; D might be TRBD1 (6 bases). Germline lookup yields CDR1 SEHNR and CDR2 FQNEAQ (reference sequence). The CDR3 consists of 14 residues. Trimming removed 6 bases from V and 2 bases from J, with 11 bases in between.

The V call is TRBV6-1, the J call TRBJ2-2; TRBD2 aligns across 10 bases. The CDR3 length is 18 residues. V was pared by 4 bases and J by 5 bases, with 13 bases of the junction left unmatched. Per germline, CDR1 MNHNS and CDR2 SASEGT. As DNA, the CDR3 is TGTGCCAGCAGTGGCTTTGACGAGCGGGAGGGCTTGACCGGGGAGCTGTTTTTT. It specifies CASSGFDEREGLTGELFF.

This rearrangement joins TRBV9 to TRBJ2-3; D may be TRBD2 (7 bases). CDR3 length: 16 residues. Germline-derived CDR1 and CDR2 are SGDLS and YYNGEE. Trimming left V 0 bases short and J 0 bases short, with 11 bases between. CDR3 nucleotides: TGTGCCAGCAGCGTAGAAGGGGGGGCGAGCACAGATACGCAGTATTTT. Translation: CASSVEGGASTDTQYF.

The gene calls are TRBV19 and TRBJ1-6; D gene uncertain. Germline V gene lookup returns CDR1 LNHDA and CDR2 SQIVND (reference sequence). The V gene lost 6 bases and the J gene lost 0 bases, with 15 bases spanning the gap. The CDR3 spans 17 residues. The CDR3 spells CASRDRSGSSYNSPLHF. DNA for the CDR3: TGTGCCAGTAGAGATCGGTCGGGAAGCTCCTATAATTCACCCCTCCACTTT.

This clone was counted only a few times. The chain couples TRBV6-5 to TRBJ2-7; a possible D gene is TRBD1 (5 bases). In germline, CDR1 is MNHEY, CDR2 SVGAGI. Trimming left V 6 bases short and J 3 bases short, with 12 bases between. The CDR3 length is 13 residues. The CDR3 is CASSLAGFYEQYF. The CDR3 coding sequence is TGTGCCAGCAGCCTGGCAGGGTTCTACGAGCAGTACTTC.

The V and J genes are TRBV14 and TRBJ1-1; TRBD1 matches at 7 bases. Germline CDR1 and CDR2: SGHDN and FVKESK. CDR3 length: 16 residues. V shed 0 bases, J shed 0 bases, and the junction held 4 bases outside the gene matches. In DNA form, the CDR3 reads TGTGCCAGCAGCCAAGACCCGGGACAGATGAACACTGAAGCTTTCTTT. Protein product: CASSQDPGQMNTEAFF.

Written as DNA, the CDR3 is TGCAGCGTCTGGACAGGGATGAACACTGAAGCTTTCTTT. It encodes CSVWTGMNTEAFF. The chain has TRBV29-1 and TRBJ1-1; 8 bases fit TRBD1. V shed 6 bases and J 0 bases; nucleotides not matched to a gene: 3. Per germline, CDR1 SQVTM and CDR2 ANQGSEA. There are 13 residues in the CDR3.

The V gene is TRBV2, the J gene TRBJ1-2; D is ambiguous. The CDR3 sequence is 14 residues long. Germline-derived CDR1 and CDR2 are SNHLY and FYNNEI. V was cut by 4 bases and J by 7 bases, with 16 bases left in between. The CDR3 spells CASSAAIQQVGYTF. The CDR3 DNA sequence: TGTGCCAGCAGTGCCGCGATCCAGCAGGTTGGCTACACCTTC.

As DNA, the CDR3 is TGTGCCAGCAGCCCTTACAGGCACCAAGAGACCCAGTACTTC. Translation: CASSPYRHQETQYF. V usage is TRBV5-6 and J usage is TRBJ2-5, with a possible D match to TRBD1 (5 bases). Trimming removed 4 bases from V and 0 bases from J, with 10 bases in between. This CDR3 contains 14 residues. In germline, CDR1 is SGHDT, CDR2 YYEEEE.

This chain links TRBV11-2 with TRBJ2-5, with a weak D call TRBD2 (7 bases). The ends were cut back, 5 bases at V and 1 base at J, with 23 bases in the middle. In germline, CDR1 is SGHAT, CDR2 FQNNGV. The length of the CDR3 is 18 residues. CDR3 DNA: TGTGCCAGCAGCCGAACTCAAGCGCCCGGGGGGCTCCAAGAGACCCAGTACTTC. It encodes CASSRTQAPGGLQETQYF.

CDR3 loop: CASSLAASGNTIYF. As DNA, the CDR3 is TGTGCCAGCAGCTTAGCGGCCTCTGGAAACACCATATATTTT. The V gene is TRBV7-2, the J gene TRBJ1-3; D unclear. The CDR3 consists of 14 residues. With 0 bases removed from V and 0 bases from J, the gap between germline ends came to 3 bases. Germline CDR1 SGHTA, CDR2 FQGNSA.

This clone was counted only a few times. This chain links TRBV5-4 with TRBJ2-5, with D perhaps matching TRBD2 (5 bases). Germline V gene data show CDR1 as SGHNT and CDR2 as YYREEE (reference sequence). The CDR3 length is 12 residues. V dropped 5 bases and J dropped 9 bases, with 14 bases sitting between them. CDR3 coding DNA: TGTGCCAGCAGTCAGGACGGGGTAGCCCAGTACTTC. This gives the protein CASSQDGVAQYF.